Below are 12 T cell receptor beta chains sequenced from a single sample in a study of T cell responses to AZD1222 COVID-19 vaccine. Clones were read by immunoSEQ multiplex PCR, and TCRdb kept only the in-frame ones, dropping some. The data contain some 180,000 clones, 70% to 90% of them seen just once; the ten biggest clones take up 0.85% to 1.2%. The source was peripheral blood, collected 28 days after the second AZD1222 dose. These receptors were collected from an adult who received the AZD1222 COVID-19 vaccine.

The chain is built from TRBV2 and TRBJ1-1, with 7 bases that match TRBD1. Germline V lookup: CDR1 SNHLY, CDR2 FYNNEI. J was trimmed by 4 bases and V by 4 bases; bases with no gene match: 6. This CDR3 is 14 amino acids long. The CDR3 region is CASSARQGGTEAFF. The DNA for the CDR3 is TGTGCCAGCAGTGCACGACAGGGAGGCACTGAAGCTTTCTTT.

The chain couples TRBV7-6 to TRBJ2-3, with TRBD2 matching 8 bases. Trimming removed 4 bases from V and 1 base from J; junction bases left unmatched: 7. The germline gives CDR1 SGHVS, CDR2 FNYEAQ. The CDR3 totals 16 residues. The CDR3 sequence is CASSYLSGEGTDTQYF. The DNA of the CDR3 is TGTGCCAGCAGCTACCTTAGCGGGGAAGGCACAGATACGCAGTATTTT.

The chain couples TRBV10-3 to TRBJ2-7; no reliable D call. Germline V gene lookup returns CDR1 ENHRY and CDR2 SYGVKD. The CDR3 has 15 amino acids. Trimming removed 0 bases from V and 2 bases from J, with 11 bases in between. The CDR3 loop is CAISESTGLAYEQYF. CDR3 bases: TGTGCCATCAGTGAGTCGACGGGCTTAGCCTACGAGCAGTACTTC.

The V and J genes are TRBV5-1 and TRBJ1-1; a weak D match, TRBD1 (6 bases). Per the germline V gene, CDR1 is SGHRS and CDR2 is YFSETQ. The CDR3 covers 17 residues. The V end was cut by 2 bases, the J end by 2 bases, with 19 bases between. Here the CDR3 reads CASSFTPNRATNTEAFF. The CDR3 nucleotides are TGCGCCAGCAGCTTCACCCCCAACAGGGCGACAAACACTGAAGCTTTCTTT.

The chain combines TRBV9 with TRBJ2-1; weak D call: TRBD1 (5 bases). CDR1 is SGDLS and CDR2 is YYNGEE in the germline V gene. Trimming took 4 bases from V and 5 from J, leaving 13 bases between them. The CDR3 has 14 amino acids. CDR3 coding DNA: TGTGCCAGCAGCCCGCGACAGTATGACAATGAGCAGTTCTTC. Translating it yields CASSPRQYDNEQFF. The full variable domain, with the rest looked up from reference TRBV9 and TRBJ2-1, is DSGVTQTPKHLITATGQRVTLRCSPRSGDLSVYWYQQSLDQGLQFLIQYYNGEERAKGNILERFSAQQFPDLHSELNLSSLELGDSALYFCASSPRQYDNEQFFGPGTRLTVL.

This chain connects TRBV6-5 to TRBJ1-2, with D possibly TRBD1 on 6 matching bases. Germline V gene data show CDR1 as MNHEY and CDR2 as SVGAGI. The CDR3 is 15 amino acids. V lost 5 bases, J lost 4 bases, and 17 bases lay in between. DNA for the CDR3: TGTGCCAGCAGTAGCCCGGGACAACGAATCTATGGCTACACCTTC. Protein product: CASSSPGQRIYGYTF.

The chain carries TRBV28 and TRBJ1-2, with D perhaps matching TRBD1 (6 bases). The CDR3 loop spans 15 amino acids. The V gene lost 6 bases and the J gene lost 8 bases, with 22 bases spanning the gap. Germline V gives CDR1 MDHEN, CDR2 SYDVKM. This chain's CDR3 is CASSQQQGRVAGYTF. CDR3 coding DNA: TGTGCCAGCAGCCAACAACAGGGCCGGGTTGCGGGCTACACCTTC.

V usage is TRBV4-1 and J usage is TRBJ1-1; 7 bases agree with TRBD1. The junction had 17 bases not matched to a gene; V was cut back by 0 bases and J by 4 bases. The CDR3 sequence is 19 residues long. CDR1 and CDR2 (germline): MGHRA, YSYEKL. In DNA, the CDR3 is TGCGCCAGCAGCCAAGATCCAGGGGGGTACAGGGATCAAGGCACTGAAGCTTTCTTT. Protein sequence: CASSQDPGGYRDQGTEAFF.

This clone was recorded only once. V usage is TRBV5-5 and J usage is TRBJ2-5; 8 nucleotides line up with TRBD2. Germline values: CDR1 SGHKS, CDR2 YYEKEE (reference sequence). This CDR3 spans 18 amino acids. V shed 4 bases and J 1 base; nucleotides not matched to a gene: 15. Here the CDR3 DNA reads TGTGCCAGCAGCATCCAGCCGGCCGCACGGGGGGGCCAAGAGACCCAGTACTTC. Its protein is CASSIQPAARGGQETQYF.

The CDR3 here is CASSRDSGGGYNEQFF. CDR3 sequence (DNA): TGTGCCAGCAGTCGAGATAGCGGGGGCGGATACAATGAGCAGTTCTTC. J is TRBJ2-1 and V is TRBV27, with TRBD2 matching 9 bases. With 5 bases clipped from V and 4 bases from J, the junction kept 9 bases outside the gene matches. Germline CDR1 reads MNHEY; CDR2 reads SMNVEV (reference sequence). CDR3 size: 16 residues.

The chain combines TRBV19 with TRBJ1-2; 7 positions match TRBD1. The CDR3 is 14 amino acids. J lost 4 bases, V lost 7 bases, and 9 bases had no gene match. CDR1 is LNHDA and CDR2 is SQIVND in the germline V gene (reference sequence). The CDR3 nucleotides read TGTGCCAGTACTGCGTCAGGGGGAAGCTATGGCTACACCTTC. Protein: CASTASGGSYGYTF.

The chain employs TRBV29-1 and TRBJ2-7, with unresolved D. The V and J ends lost 4 bases and 0 bases respectively, with 7 bases between them. CDR1 is SQVTM and CDR2 is ANQGSEA in the germline V gene. The CDR3 length is 12 residues. CDR3 DNA sequence: TGCAGCGTTGGTGGCAGCTCCTACGAGCAGTACTTC. This encodes CSVGGSSYEQYF.